The following is a T cell receptor (beta chain) sequence with its context. Its antigen is unidentified. The data derive from a study of persistence of HIV-infected CD4 T cells. Study-wide background: Isolated cells were CMV- and HIV-1 Gag-responding CD4+ T cells. Donors had been on suppressive ART for a median of approximately eight years. General study results and limits: CMV- and Gag-responding cells had lower TCRbeta richness than CD3/CD28-responding cells.

The stimulus was an HIV-1 Gag 15-mer peptide pool, 0.85 to 1 ug/peptide/mL. Memory cells lacking CD40L and CD69 with high CD45RO were sorted. Before stimulation, PBMCs underwent CD8+ T cell depletion. The libraries were made with immunoSEQ version 4 in survey mode. Here immunoSEQ multiplex PCR was the method, and the copy in TCRdb shows in-frame clones only, minus some. The sample contains more than 30,000 clones, approximately 85% of which appear only once. V gave up 3 bases and J gave up 2 bases, with 18 bases separating them. Germline V gene data show CDR1 as SGHNT and CDR2 as YYREEE (reference sequence). The CDR3 is 17 amino acids.

The receptor was derived from an adult woman with HIV who was CMV-seropositive. This chain uses TRBV5-4 with TRBJ2-1, with D unresolved. The sequenced sample was CD4+ T cells sorted from PBMCs after approximately 18-hour stimulation, obtained from a patient who received antiretroviral therapy. CDR3 DNA sequence: TGTGCCAGCAGCTCTAATTTACTCGCGCGCCCCTACAATGAGCAGTTCTTC. It specifies CASSSNLLARPYNEQFF.